This TCR beta chain was captured by sequencing in a study of CD8+CD57+ T cells in acquired aplastic anemia. Study in general: Sorted CD4+ plus CD8+ cells gave DNA averaging around 3 ug.

Study-wide points: Both patients and controls carried the same twenty-nine CD8+ CDR3 sequences.

Comment on this clonotype: Its target is unknown.

Patients chosen for sequencing had CD8+CD57+ cells that had expanded, as shown by flow cytometry. Each patient carried a diagnosis of severe acquired aplastic anemia. Blood sampling was performed on the patients, and none of them had received therapy by then. Genomic DNA, serving as template, underwent TCR beta VDJ and CDR3 profiling. TCRdb fed the reads into MiXCR, producing one record per CDR3 protein. Seen here are about 200,000 distinct CDR3 sequences, about 62% observed once, and the top ten hold around 58%. The sample taken for sequencing was sorted CD4+, CD8+, or CD8+CD57+ T cells (not recorded which) from PBMCs. The clonotype was recovered from a human donor with aplastic anemia.

The CDR3, as DNA: TGTGCCAGCAGTTATTACAGGAGCACTGAAGCTTTCTTT. Encoded protein: CASSYYRSTEAFF. This chain joins TRBV6-5 and TRBJ1-1; tentatively, D is TRBD1 (5 bases). Deletions cut 3 bases from V and 4 bases from J, with 9 bases between. CDR1 and CDR2 from the germline V gene are MNHEY and SVGAGI. This CDR3 is 13 amino acids long.